This TCR beta chain emerged from a study of T-cell reconstitution after alpha-beta-depleted transplantation in children. Unique molecular identifiers were built into the TCRbeta library. TCRdb itself ran the PCR reads through MiXCR, one entry per CDR3 protein. This table holds 130,000 to 150,000 distinct CDR3 sequences, 8% to 10% found once. Trimming stripped 4 bases from V and 5 bases from J, with 17 bases between. CDR3 length: 14 amino acids. Germline lookup yields CDR1 GTSNPN and CDR2 SVGIG (reference sequence). This clonotype was sampled from a female patient aged 2 to 10 who had a stem cell transplant for congenital amegakaryocytic thrombocytopenia, so the T cells may come from the graft donor. The chain is built from TRBV30 and TRBJ1-2, with a tentative D call TRBD1 (6 bases). The specimen comprised PBMCs, mostly from graft donor cells, sampled 180 days after TCRalphabeta/CD19-depleted stem cell transplant. The CDR3 protein is CAWTQYRAAYGYTF. DNA for the CDR3: TGTGCCTGGACCCAATACAGGGCGGCTTATGGCTACACCTTC. The full variable domain, in which reference TRBV30 and TRBJ1-2 provide the parts outside the CDR3, is SQTIHQWPATLVQPVGSPLSLECTVEGTSNPNLYWYRQAAGRGLQLLFYSVGIGQISSEVPQNLSASRPQDRQFILSSKKLLLSDSGFYLCAWTQYRAAYGYTFGSGTRLTVV.